These 23 T cell receptor beta chains came from one sample sequenced in a study of blood T cell repertoires in COVID-19. Profiled with immunoSEQ multiplex PCR; TCRdb holds only in-frame clones, not every one. The table shows about 16,000 clones, with about nine tenths occurring only once. Source material: peripheral blood. These receptors all come from a human donor in a cohort sampled during active COVID-19.

The rearrangement links TRBV30 to TRBJ2-7; D perhaps matches TRBD1 (6 bases). Trimming left V 5 bases short and J 6 bases short, with 14 bases between. Germline loops: CDR1 GTSNPN, CDR2 SVGIG (reference sequence). The CDR3 is 12 amino acids. CDR3 coding DNA: TGTGCCTGGGGGGGACAAGGGCTCGAGCAGTACTTC. It specifies CAWGGQGLEQYF.

This clone has only one observation. The rearrangement uses TRBV11-2 and TRBJ2-4, with 7 bases fitting TRBD2. J lost 2 bases, V lost 4 bases, and 5 bases had no gene match. Germline V gene lookup returns CDR1 SGHAT and CDR2 FQNNGV. The CDR3 totals 15 residues. Here the CDR3 reads CASSSGGLTKNIQYF. DNA for the CDR3: TGTGCCAGCAGCTCGGGGGGTCTAACCAAAAACATTCAGTACTTC.

The genes are TRBV6-5 and TRBJ2-7; no definite D call. Trimming took off 0 bases at V and 2 bases at J, with 11 bases between the two ends. The CDR3 runs 15 residues. CDR1 and CDR2 (germline): MNHEY, SVGAGI. CDR3 region: CASSYSTAGTYEQYF. In DNA form, the CDR3 reads TGTGCCAGCAGTTACTCGACGGCAGGTACCTACGAGCAGTACTTC.

This clone has only one observation. The rearrangement joins TRBV12-3 or TRBV12-4 to TRBJ1-5; D ambiguous. V was shortened by 2 bases and J by 9 bases, with 11 bases between the two germline ends. The CDR3 consists of 13 residues. The CDR3 here is CASSLSREGPQHF. The CDR3, as DNA: TGTGCCAGCAGTTTATCCCGGGAGGGGCCCCAGCATTTT.

This chain links TRBV28 with TRBJ1-4, with 8 bases that match TRBD1. This CDR3 comprises 15 residues. CDR1 MDHEN and CDR2 SYDVKM come from the germline V gene. V trimming: 5 bases; J trimming: 5 bases; junction bases outside the gene matches: 7. The CDR3 reads CASSLWTGPNEKLFF. The DNA of the CDR3 is TGTGCCAGCAGTCTTTGGACAGGGCCCAATGAAAAACTGTTTTTT.

The chain employs TRBV7-2 and TRBJ1-2, with a weak D call TRBD1 (5 bases). The CDR3 length is 14 residues. V lost 5 bases, J lost 4 bases, and 14 bases lay in between. The germline CDR1 and CDR2 sequences are SGHTA and FQGNSA. CDR3 residues: CASSQAGVSYGYTF. As DNA, the CDR3 is TGTGCCAGCAGCCAAGCGGGGGTTAGCTATGGCTACACCTTC.

V and J are TRBV14 and TRBJ1-2; D is undetermined. Germline lookup yields CDR1 SGHDN and CDR2 FVKESK. This CDR3 is 15 amino acids long. Between the trimmed V and J ends, which lost 4 bases and 0 bases, there was a span of 12 bases. Written as DNA, the CDR3 is TGTGCCAGCAGCCTATTGGGCAGTACTAACTATGGCTACACCTTC. Residues: CASSLLGSTNYGYTF.

This chain uses TRBV6-6 with TRBJ1-1; D is uncertain. Germline V gene sequence: CDR1 MNHNY, CDR2 SVGAGI (reference sequence). V lost 3 bases and J 1 base, leaving 12 bases between the germline ends. The CDR3 loop spans 15 amino acids. The CDR3 nucleotides are TGTGCCAGCAGTTATGGCAAACGCACGAACACTGAAGCTTTCTTT. This gives the protein CASSYGKRTNTEAFF.

The chain employs TRBV5-1 and TRBJ1-2, with 9 bases lining up with TRBD1. Per germline, CDR1 SGHRS and CDR2 YFSETQ. V lost 4 bases, J lost 3 bases, and 7 bases stayed unmatched. The CDR3 spans 15 residues. The CDR3 sequence is CASSRTDRGDYGYTF. In nucleotides, the CDR3 is TGCGCCAGCAGCAGGACAGACAGGGGGGACTATGGCTACACCTTC.

The gene calls are TRBV11-2 and TRBJ1-5; no clear D. The CDR3 is 12 residues long. The ends were cut back, 6 bases at V and 4 bases at J, with 7 bases in the middle. The germline V gene encodes CDR1 SGHAT and CDR2 FQNNGV. This CDR3 reads CASSLPNQPQHF. In DNA, the CDR3 is TGTGCCAGCAGTCTACCGAATCAGCCCCAGCATTTT.

The J gene is TRBJ2-3, the V gene TRBV5-6, with D possibly matching TRBD1 (6 bases). The germline gives CDR1 SGHDT, CDR2 YYEEEE. This CDR3 contains 17 residues. The V end lost 4 bases, the J end lost 3 bases, and 21 bases lay between the germline ends. CDR3 amino acids: CASSGRGGDRATDTQYF. CDR3 DNA sequence: TGTGCCAGCAGCGGGAGAGGGGGAGACCGTGCGACAGATACGCAGTATTTT. Complete variable domain (other parts from reference TRBV5-6 and TRBJ2-3): DAGVTQSPTHLIKTRGQQVTLRCSPKSGHDTVSWYQQALGQGPQFIFQYYEEEERQRGNFPDRFSGHQFPNYSSELNVNALLLGDSALYLCASSGRGGDRATDTQYFGPGTRLTVL.

V and J are TRBV7-6 and TRBJ1-4; TRBD1 matches 9 bases. V shed 6 bases and J 11 bases; nucleotides not matched to a gene: 10. CDR1 is SGHVS, CDR2 FNYEAQ, per germline. This CDR3 has 14 amino acids. Here the CDR3 DNA reads TGTGCCAGCAGTACCGGGACAGGGAGGACCAAACTGTTTTTT. Its translation is CASSTGTGRTKLFF.

The rearrangement joins TRBV7-2 to TRBJ2-7; 11 bases line up with TRBD1. The CDR3 is 15 residues long. Germline V gene data show CDR1 as SGHTA and CDR2 as FQGNSA. V lost 2 bases, J lost 7 bases, and 7 bases stayed unmatched. The CDR3 here is CASSLSAGTGGEQYF. DNA of the CDR3: TGTGCCAGCAGCTTAAGCGCCGGGACAGGGGGGGAGCAGTACTTC.

This sequence joins TRBV5-1 and TRBJ2-7; 9 nucleotides match TRBD1. V dropped 1 base and J dropped 3; count of bases not matched to a gene: 5. The V gene's germline CDR1 is SGHRS and CDR2 YFSETQ. CDR3 length equals 15 residues. CDR3 sequence (DNA): TGCGCCAGCAGCTTGTTCGGGACAGGGAACTACGAGCAGTACTTC. Amino acids: CASSLFGTGNYEQYF.

This clone was seen a handful of times. J is TRBJ1-3 and V is TRBV25-1, with 7 nucleotides matching TRBD1. The length of the CDR3 is 16 residues. From germline, CDR1 is MGHDK and CDR2 SYGVNS. The V gene end was trimmed by 1 base and the J gene end by 3 bases; junction bases not matched to a gene: 6. The chain's CDR3 is CASSEFGGGDGNTIYF. CDR3 nucleotide sequence: TGTGCCAGCAGTGAATTCGGAGGGGGCGATGGAAACACCATATATTTT.

This sequence joins TRBV5-1 and TRBJ2-1; D gene uncertain. The CDR3 has 12 amino acids. V lost 0 bases and J lost 6, with 4 bases in between. Germline V CDR1 and CDR2: SGHRS, YFSETQ. The CDR3 sequence is CASSLDSNEQFF. Here the CDR3 DNA reads TGCGCCAGCAGCTTGGACAGCAATGAGCAGTTCTTC.

CDR3 loop: CASSQDSAETQYF. The CDR3 DNA sequence: TGCGCCAGCAGCCAAGATTCCGCGGAGACCCAGTACTTC. The rearrangement joins TRBV4-1 to TRBJ2-5; D uncertain. CDR3 length: 13 amino acids. V dropped 0 bases and J dropped 5 bases, with 7 bases sitting between them. The V gene's germline CDR1 is MGHRA and CDR2 YSYEKL.

The chain is built from TRBV7-8 and TRBJ2-2; no firm D call. CDR3 size: 8 residues. The V end was cut by 10 bases, the J end by 8 bases, with 2 bases between. Looked up from germline, CDR1 is SGHVS and CDR2 is FQNEAQ. CDR3 nucleotide sequence: TGTGCCACGGGGGAGCTGTTTTTT. Its protein is CATGELFF. Filled out from reference TRBV7-8 and TRBJ2-2, the complete variable domain reads GAGVSQSPRYKVAKRGQDVALRCDPISGHVSLFWYQQALGQGPEFLTYFQNEAQLDKSGLPSDRFFAERPEGSVSTLKIQRTQQEDSAVYLCATGELFFGEGSRLTVL.

The chain links TRBV20-1 to TRBJ1-2; D gene ambiguous. Trimming removed 5 bases at V and 6 bases at J, with 7 bases between. The CDR3 runs to 10 residues. Germline V CDR1 and CDR2: DFQATT, SNEGSKA (reference sequence). For the CDR3, the DNA is TGCAGTGCTTGGGAGCATGGCTACACCTTC. It encodes CSAWEHGYTF.

The chain has TRBV29-1 and TRBJ1-2, with D uncertain. Between the trimmed V and J ends, which lost 2 bases and 8 bases, there was a span of 9 bases. Per germline, CDR1 SQVTM and CDR2 ANQGSEA. CDR3 length: 11 residues. CDR3 amino acids: CSVERAGGYTF. For the CDR3, the DNA is TGCAGCGTTGAAAGGGCGGGAGGCTACACCTTC. Full variable domain (outside the CDR3, taken from reference TRBV29-1 and TRBJ1-2): SAVISQKPSRDICQRGTSLTIQCQVDSQVTMMFWYRQQPGQSLTLIATANQGSEATYESGFVIDKFPISRPNLTFSTLTVSNMSPEDSSIYLCSVERAGGYTFGSGTRLTVV.

J is TRBJ1-1 and V is TRBV3-1 (or the pseudogene TRBV3-2), with TRBD1 identical over 7 bases. The V segment lost 4 bases and the J segment 4 bases; nucleotides outside the gene matches: 15. The length of the CDR3 is 17 residues. CDR1 LGHDT and CDR2 YNNKEL come from the germline V gene (reference sequence). The CDR3 loop is CASSPTFQGQQVTEAFF. As DNA, the CDR3 is TGTGCCAGCAGCCCGACGTTTCAGGGACAGCAGGTCACTGAAGCTTTCTTT.

The CDR3 spells CASTQGGLSYEQYF. As DNA, the CDR3 is TGTGCCAGCACCCAGGGAGGCCTCTCCTACGAGCAGTACTTC. V is TRBV5-4 and J is TRBJ2-7; possible D gene TRBD2, 6 bases. Trimming took off 6 bases at V and 0 bases at J, with 13 bases between the two ends. Germline CDR1 and CDR2: SGHNT and YYREEE (reference sequence). CDR3 length equals 14 residues.

This clone appeared a single time. V usage is TRBV4-3 and J usage is TRBJ2-3, with D possibly matching TRBD2 (7 bases). The CDR3 is made up of 16 amino acids. Trimming stripped 4 bases from V and 8 bases from J, with 22 bases between. Germline CDR1 reads LGHNA; CDR2 reads YSLEER. The CDR3 is CASSRVFAGAQVTQYF. The CDR3 DNA reads TGCGCCAGCAGCCGAGTCTTCGCGGGGGCTCAGGTTACGCAGTATTTT.